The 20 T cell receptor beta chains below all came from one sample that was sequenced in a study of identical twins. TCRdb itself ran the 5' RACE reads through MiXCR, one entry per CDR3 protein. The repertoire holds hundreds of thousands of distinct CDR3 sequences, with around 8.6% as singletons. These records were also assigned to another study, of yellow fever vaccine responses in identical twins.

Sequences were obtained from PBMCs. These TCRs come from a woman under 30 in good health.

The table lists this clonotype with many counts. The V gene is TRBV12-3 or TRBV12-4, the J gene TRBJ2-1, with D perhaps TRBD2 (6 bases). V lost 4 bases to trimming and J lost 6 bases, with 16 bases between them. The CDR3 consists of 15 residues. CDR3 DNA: TGTGCCAGCAGTTACCACGGGGAGGTCCCCAATGAGCAGTTCTTC. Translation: CASSYHGEVPNEQFF.

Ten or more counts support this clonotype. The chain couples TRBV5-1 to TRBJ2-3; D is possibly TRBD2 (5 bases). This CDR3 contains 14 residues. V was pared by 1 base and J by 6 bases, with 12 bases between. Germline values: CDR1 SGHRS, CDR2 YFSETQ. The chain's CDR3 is CASSLPSVADTQYF. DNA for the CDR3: TGCGCCAGCAGCTTGCCTAGTGTAGCGGATACGCAGTATTTT.

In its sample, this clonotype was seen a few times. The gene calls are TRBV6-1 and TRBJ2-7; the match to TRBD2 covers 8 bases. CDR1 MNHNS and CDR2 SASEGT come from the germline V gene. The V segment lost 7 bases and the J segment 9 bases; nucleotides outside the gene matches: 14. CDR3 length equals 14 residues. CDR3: CASKGSGTSHRQYF. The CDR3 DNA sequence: TGTGCCAGCAAGGGGTCCGGGACTAGTCACCGGCAGTACTTC.

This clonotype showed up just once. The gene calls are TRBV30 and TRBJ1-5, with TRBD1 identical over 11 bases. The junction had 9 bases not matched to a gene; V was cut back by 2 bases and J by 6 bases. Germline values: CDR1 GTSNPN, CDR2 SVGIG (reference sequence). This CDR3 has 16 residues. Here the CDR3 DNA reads TGTGCCTGGAGTCCGCTCGGACAGGGGGCAAGTCAGCCCCAGCATTTT. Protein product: CAWSPLGQGASQPQHF.

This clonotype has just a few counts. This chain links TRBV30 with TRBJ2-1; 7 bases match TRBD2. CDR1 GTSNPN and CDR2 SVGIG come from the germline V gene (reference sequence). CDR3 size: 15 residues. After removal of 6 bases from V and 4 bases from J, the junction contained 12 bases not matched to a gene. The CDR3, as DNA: TGTGCCTGCCTACCATGGGGGGGATCATACAATGAGCAGTTCTTC. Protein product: CACLPWGGSYNEQFF.

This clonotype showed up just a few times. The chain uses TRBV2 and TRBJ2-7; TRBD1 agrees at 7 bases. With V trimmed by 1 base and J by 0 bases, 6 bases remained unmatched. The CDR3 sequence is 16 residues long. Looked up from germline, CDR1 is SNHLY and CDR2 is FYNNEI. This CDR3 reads CASSEGQGLSSYEQYF. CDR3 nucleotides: TGTGCCAGCAGTGAAGGACAGGGCCTCAGCTCCTACGAGCAGTACTTC.

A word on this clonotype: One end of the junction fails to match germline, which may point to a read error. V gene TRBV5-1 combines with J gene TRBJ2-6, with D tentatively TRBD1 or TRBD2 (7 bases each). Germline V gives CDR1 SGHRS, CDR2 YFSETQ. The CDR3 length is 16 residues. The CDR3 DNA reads TGCGCCAGCAGCGGACTAGGGGGCGCAGGGGCCAACGTCCCGACTTTC. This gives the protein CASSGLGGAGANVPTF.

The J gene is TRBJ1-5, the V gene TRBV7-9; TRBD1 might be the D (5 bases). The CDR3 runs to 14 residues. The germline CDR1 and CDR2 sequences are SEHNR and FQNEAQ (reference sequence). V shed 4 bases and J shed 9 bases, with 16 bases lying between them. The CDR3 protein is CASSSQGALGPQHF. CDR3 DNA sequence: TGTGCCAGCAGCTCACAAGGGGCCTTAGGGCCCCAGCATTTT.

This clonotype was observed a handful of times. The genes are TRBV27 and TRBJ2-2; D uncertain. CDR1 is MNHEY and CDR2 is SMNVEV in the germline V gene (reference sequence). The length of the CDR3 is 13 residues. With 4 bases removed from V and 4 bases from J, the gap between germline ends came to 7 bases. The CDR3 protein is CASSWSGTGELFF. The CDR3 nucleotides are TGTGCCAGCAGTTGGTCCGGCACCGGGGAGCTGTTTTTT.

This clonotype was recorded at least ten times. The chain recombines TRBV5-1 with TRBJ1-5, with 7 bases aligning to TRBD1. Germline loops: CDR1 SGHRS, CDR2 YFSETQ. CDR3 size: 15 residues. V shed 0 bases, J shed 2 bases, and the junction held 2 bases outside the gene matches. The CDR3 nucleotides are TGCGCCAGCAGCTTGGAAGGGGGCGGCAATCAGCCCCAGCATTTT. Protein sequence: CASSLEGGGNQPQHF.

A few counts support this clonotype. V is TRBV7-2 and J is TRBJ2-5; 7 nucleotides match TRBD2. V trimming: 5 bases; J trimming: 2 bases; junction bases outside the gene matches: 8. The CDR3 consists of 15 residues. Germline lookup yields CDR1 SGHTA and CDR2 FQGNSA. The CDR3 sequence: CASSPRLADQETQYF. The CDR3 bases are TGTGCCAGCAGCCCACGCCTAGCGGATCAAGAGACCCAGTACTTC.

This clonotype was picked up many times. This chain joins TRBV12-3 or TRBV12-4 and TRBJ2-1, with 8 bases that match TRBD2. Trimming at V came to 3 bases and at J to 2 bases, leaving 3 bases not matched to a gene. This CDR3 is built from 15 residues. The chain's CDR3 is CASSFGGAAYNEQFF. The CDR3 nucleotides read TGTGCCAGCAGTTTCGGGGGGGCGGCCTACAATGAGCAGTTCTTC.

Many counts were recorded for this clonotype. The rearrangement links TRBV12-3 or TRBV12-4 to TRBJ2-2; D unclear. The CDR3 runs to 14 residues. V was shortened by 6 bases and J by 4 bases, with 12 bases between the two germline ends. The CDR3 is CASSIVVGTGELFF. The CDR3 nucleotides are TGTGCCAGCAGCATCGTTGTGGGCACCGGGGAGCTGTTTTTT.

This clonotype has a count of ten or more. CDR3: CASHAATGELFF. The CDR3 DNA reads as TGTGCCAGCCATGCGGCCACCGGGGAGCTGTTTTTT. The genes are TRBV9 and TRBJ2-2; the D is unclear. Germline CDR1 and CDR2: SGDLS and YYNGEE. The CDR3 runs to 12 residues. V was clipped by 7 bases and J by 4 bases, with 8 bases between them.

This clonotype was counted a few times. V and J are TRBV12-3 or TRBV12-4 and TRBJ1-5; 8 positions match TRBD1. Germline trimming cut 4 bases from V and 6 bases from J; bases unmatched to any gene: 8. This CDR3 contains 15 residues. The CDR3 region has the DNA TGTGCCAGCAGTTCTATTTCAGGGGGCCGTCAGCCCCAGCATTTT. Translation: CASSSISGGRQPQHF.

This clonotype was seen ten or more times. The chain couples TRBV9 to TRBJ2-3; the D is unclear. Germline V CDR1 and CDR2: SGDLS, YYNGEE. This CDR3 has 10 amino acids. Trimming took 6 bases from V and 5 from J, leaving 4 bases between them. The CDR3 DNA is TGTGCCAGCATCTTAGATACGCAGTATTTT. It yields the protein CASILDTQYF.

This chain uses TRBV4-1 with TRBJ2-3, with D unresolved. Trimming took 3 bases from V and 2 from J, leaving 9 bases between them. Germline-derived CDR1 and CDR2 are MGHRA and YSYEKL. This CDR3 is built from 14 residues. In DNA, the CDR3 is TGCGCCAGCAGCCATGTGGTGGCCACAGATACGCAGTATTTT. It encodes CASSHVVATDTQYF.

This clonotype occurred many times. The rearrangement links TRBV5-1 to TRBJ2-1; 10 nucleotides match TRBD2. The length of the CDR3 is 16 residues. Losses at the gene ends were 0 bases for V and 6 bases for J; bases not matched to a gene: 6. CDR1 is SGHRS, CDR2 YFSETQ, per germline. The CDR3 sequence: CASSLGLAGALNEQFF. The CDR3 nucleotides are TGCGCCAGCAGCTTGGGTCTAGCGGGGGCCCTCAATGAGCAGTTCTTC.

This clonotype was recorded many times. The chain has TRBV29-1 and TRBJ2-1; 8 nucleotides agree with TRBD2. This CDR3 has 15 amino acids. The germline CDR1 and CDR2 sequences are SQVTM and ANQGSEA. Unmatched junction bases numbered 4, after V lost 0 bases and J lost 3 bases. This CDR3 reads CSVEDPSGGYNEQFF. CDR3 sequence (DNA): TGCAGCGTTGAAGATCCCAGCGGGGGCTACAATGAGCAGTTCTTC.

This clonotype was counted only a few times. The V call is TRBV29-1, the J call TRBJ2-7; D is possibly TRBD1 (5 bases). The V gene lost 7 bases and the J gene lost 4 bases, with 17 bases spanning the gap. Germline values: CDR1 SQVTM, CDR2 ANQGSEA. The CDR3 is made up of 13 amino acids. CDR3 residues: CSATMDGQYEQYF. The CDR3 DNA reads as TGCAGCGCAACGATGGACGGACAATACGAGCAGTACTTC.